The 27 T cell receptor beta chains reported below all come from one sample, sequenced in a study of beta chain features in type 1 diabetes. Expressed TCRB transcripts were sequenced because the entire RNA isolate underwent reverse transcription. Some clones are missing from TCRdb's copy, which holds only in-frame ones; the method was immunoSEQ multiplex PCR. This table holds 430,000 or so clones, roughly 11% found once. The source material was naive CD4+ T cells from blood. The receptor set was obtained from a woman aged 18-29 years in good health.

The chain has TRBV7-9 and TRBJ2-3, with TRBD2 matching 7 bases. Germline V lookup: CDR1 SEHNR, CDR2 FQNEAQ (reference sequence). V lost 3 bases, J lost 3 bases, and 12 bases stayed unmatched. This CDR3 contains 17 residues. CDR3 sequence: CASSFPRVGSGTDTQYF. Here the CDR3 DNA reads TGTGCCAGCAGCTTCCCTCGGGTCGGTAGCGGGACAGATACGCAGTATTTT.

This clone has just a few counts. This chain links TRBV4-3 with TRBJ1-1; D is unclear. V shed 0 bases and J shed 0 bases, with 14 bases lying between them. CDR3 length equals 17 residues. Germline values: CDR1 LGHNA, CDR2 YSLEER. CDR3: CASSQEGVVGLNTEAFF. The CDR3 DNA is TGCGCCAGCAGCCAAGAGGGAGTAGTTGGTCTGAACACTGAAGCTTTCTTT.

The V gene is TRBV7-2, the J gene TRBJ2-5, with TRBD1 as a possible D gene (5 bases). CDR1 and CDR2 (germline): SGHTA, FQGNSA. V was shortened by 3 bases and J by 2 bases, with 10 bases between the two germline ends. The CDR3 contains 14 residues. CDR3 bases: TGTGCCAGCAGCTTCGGACACCGGCAAGAGACCCAGTACTTC. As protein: CASSFGHRQETQYF.

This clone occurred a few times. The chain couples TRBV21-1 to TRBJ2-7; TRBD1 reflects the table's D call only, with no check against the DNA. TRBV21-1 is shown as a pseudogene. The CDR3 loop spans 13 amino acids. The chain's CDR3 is CASRGQTSYEQYV. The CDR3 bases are TGTGCCAGCAGAGGACAGACCTCCTACGAGCAGTACGTC.

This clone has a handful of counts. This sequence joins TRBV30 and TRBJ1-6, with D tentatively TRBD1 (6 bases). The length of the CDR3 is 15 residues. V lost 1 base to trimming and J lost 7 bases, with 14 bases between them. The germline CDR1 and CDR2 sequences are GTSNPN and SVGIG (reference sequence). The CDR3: CAWSARRGANSPLHF. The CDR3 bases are TGTGCCTGGAGTGCGCGCCGGGGGGCGAATTCACCCCTCCACTTT.

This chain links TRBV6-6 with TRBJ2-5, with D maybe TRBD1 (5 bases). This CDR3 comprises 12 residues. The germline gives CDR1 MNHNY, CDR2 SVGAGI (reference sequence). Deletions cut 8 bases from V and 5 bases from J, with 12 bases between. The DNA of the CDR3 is TGTGCCAGCGGCCAGGGAATGGAGACCCAGTACTTC. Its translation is CASGQGMETQYF.

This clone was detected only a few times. CDR3 residues: CASSGLGSSYEQYF. DNA of the CDR3: TGTGCCAGCAGTGGTCTCGGGAGCTCCTACGAGCAGTACTTC. The J gene is TRBJ2-7, the V gene TRBV6-1, with TRBD2 as a possible D gene (6 bases). Germline CDR1 is MNHNS and CDR2 is SASEGT. This CDR3 has 14 residues. The V gene lost 4 bases and the J gene lost 0 bases, with 10 bases spanning the gap.

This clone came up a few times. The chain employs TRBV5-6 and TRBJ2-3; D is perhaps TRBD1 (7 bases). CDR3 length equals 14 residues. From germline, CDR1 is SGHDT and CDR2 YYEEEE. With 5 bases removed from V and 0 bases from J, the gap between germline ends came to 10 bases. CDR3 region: CASRSGGSTDTQYF. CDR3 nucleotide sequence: TGTGCCAGCAGGTCAGGGGGGAGCACAGATACGCAGTATTTT.

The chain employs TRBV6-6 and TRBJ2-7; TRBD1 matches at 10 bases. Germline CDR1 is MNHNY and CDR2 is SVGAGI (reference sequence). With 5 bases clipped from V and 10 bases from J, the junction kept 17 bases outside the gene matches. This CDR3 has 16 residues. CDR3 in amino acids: CASSPKTGTGAPFQYF. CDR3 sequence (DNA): TGTGCCAGCAGTCCAAAGACCGGGACAGGGGCCCCCTTCCAGTACTTC.

CDR3 coding DNA: TGTGCCAGCAGCTGGAAGCGGATGACAGGTAACGAGCAGTACGTC. It is translated as CASSWKRMTGNEQYV. The chain joins TRBV5-4 to TRBJ2-7; D perhaps matches TRBD1 (6 bases). CDR1 and CDR2 (germline): SGHNT, YYREEE (reference sequence). Trimming removed 3 bases at V and 5 bases at J, with 18 bases between. The length of the CDR3 is 15 residues.

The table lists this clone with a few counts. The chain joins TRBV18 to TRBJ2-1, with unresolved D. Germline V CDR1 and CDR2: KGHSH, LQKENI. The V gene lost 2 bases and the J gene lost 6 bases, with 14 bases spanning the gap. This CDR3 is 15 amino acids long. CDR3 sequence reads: CASSPGPTSRNEQFF. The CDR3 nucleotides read TGTGCCAGCTCACCAGGCCCCACGTCTCGCAATGAGCAGTTCTTC.

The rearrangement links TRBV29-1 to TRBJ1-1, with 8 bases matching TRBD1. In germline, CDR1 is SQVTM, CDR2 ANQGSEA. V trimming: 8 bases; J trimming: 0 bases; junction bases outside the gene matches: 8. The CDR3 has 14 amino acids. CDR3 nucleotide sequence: TGCAGCTCTGATAGACAGGGGATGAACACTGAAGCTTTCTTT. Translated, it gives CSSDRQGMNTEAFF.

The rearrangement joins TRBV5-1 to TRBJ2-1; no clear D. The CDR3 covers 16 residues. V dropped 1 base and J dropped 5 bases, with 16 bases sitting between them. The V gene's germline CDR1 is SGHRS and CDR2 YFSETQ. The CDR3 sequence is CASSLYRAGTNNEQFF. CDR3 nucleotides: TGCGCCAGCAGCTTGTATCGGGCTGGCACCAACAATGAGCAGTTCTTC.

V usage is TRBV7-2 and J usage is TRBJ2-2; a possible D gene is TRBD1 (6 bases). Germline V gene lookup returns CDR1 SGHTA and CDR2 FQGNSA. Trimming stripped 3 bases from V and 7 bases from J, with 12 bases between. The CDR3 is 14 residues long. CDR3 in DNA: TGTGCCAGCAGCTTCAACAGGGCGAGCGGGGAGCTGTTTTTT. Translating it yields CASSFNRASGELFF.

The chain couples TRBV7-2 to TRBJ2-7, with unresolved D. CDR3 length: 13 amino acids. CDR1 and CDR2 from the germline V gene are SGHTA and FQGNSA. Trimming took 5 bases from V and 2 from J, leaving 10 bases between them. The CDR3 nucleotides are TGTGCCAGCAGCCCATCCCGGACCTACGAGCAGTACTTC. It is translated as CASSPSRTYEQYF.

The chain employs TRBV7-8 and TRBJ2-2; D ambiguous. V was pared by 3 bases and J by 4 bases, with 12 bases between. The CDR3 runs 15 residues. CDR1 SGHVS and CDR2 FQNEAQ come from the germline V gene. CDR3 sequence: CASSFTRTVTGELFF. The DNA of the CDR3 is TGTGCCAGCAGCTTCACCCGGACGGTCACCGGGGAGCTGTTTTTT.

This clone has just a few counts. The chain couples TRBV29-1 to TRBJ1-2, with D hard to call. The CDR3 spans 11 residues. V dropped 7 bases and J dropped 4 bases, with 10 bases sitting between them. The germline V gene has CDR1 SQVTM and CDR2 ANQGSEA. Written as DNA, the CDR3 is TGCAGCGGTGAGGGCAGCTATGGCTACACCTTC. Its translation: CSGEGSYGYTF.

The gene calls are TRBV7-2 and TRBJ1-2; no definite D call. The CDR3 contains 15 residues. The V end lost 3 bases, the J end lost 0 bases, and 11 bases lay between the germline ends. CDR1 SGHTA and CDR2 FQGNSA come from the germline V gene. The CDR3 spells CASSFWAKANYGYTF. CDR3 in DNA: TGTGCCAGCAGCTTCTGGGCGAAGGCTAACTATGGCTACACCTTC. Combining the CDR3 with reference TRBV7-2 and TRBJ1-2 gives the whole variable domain GAGVSQSPSNKVTEKGKDVELRCDPISGHTALYWYRQSLGQGLEFLIYFQGNSAPDKSGLPSDRFSAERTGGSVSTLTIQRTQQEDSAVYLCASSFWAKANYGYTFGSGTRLTVV.

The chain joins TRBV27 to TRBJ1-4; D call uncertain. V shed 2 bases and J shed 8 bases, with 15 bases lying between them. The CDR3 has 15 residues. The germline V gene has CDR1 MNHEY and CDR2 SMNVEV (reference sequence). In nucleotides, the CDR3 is TGTGCCAGCAGTTTAAAGTGGAGTAGTCGGGAAAAACTGTTTTTT. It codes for CASSLKWSSREKLFF.

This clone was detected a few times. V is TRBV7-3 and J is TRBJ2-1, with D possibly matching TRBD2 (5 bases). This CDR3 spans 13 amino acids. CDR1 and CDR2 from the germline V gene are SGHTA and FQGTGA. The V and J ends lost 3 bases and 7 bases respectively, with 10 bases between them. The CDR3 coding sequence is TGTGCCAGCAGCTTGGCTAGCAGTAATGAGCAGTTCTTC. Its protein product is CASSLASSNEQFF.

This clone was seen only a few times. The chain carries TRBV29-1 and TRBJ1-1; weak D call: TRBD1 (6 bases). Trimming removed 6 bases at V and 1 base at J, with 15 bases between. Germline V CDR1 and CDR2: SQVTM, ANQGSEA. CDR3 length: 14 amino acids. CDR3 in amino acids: CSVNNRAGNTEAFF. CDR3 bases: TGCAGCGTCAACAACAGGGCCGGGAACACTGAAGCTTTCTTT.

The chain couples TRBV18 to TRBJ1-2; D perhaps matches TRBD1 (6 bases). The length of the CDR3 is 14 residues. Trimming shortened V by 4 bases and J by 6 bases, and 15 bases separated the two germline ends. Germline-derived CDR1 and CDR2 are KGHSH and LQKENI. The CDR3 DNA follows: TGTGCCAGCTCACGTGACAGGTCGTACGATGGCTACACCTTC. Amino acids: CASSRDRSYDGYTF.

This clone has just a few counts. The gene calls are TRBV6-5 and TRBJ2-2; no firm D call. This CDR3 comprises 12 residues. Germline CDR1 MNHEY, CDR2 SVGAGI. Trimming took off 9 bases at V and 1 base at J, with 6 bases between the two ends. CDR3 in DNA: TGTGCCAGTGGGCTGAACACCGGGGAGCTGTTTTTT. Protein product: CASGLNTGELFF.

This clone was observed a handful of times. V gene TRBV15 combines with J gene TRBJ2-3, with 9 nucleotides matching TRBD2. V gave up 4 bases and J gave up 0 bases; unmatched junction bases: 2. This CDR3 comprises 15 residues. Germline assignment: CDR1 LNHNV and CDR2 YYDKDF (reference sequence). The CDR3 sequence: CATSTSGASTDTQYF. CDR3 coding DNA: TGTGCCACCAGCACTAGCGGGGCGAGCACAGATACGCAGTATTTT. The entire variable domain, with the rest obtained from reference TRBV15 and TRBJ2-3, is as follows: DAMVIQNPRYQVTQFGKPVTLSCSQTLNHNVMYWYQQKSSQAPKLLFHYYDKDFNNEADTPDNFQSRRPNTSFCFLDIRSPGLGDTAMYLCATSTSGASTDTQYFGPGTRLTVL.

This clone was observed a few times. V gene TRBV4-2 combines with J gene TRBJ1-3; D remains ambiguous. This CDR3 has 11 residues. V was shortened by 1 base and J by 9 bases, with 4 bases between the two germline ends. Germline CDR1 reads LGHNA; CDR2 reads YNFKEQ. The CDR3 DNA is TGTGCCAGCAGCCAAGTTAGCACCATATATTTT. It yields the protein CASSQVSTIYF.

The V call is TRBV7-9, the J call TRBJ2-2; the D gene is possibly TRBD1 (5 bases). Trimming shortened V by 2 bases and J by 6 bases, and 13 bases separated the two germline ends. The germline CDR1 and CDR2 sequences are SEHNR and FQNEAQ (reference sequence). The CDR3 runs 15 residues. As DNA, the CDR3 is TGTGCCAGCAGCTTACCTGGGGCAACGCCCGGGGAGCTGTTTTTT. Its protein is CASSLPGATPGELFF.

This CDR3 is CASSLERIQTQYF. Here the CDR3 DNA reads TGCGCCAGCAGCTTGGAAAGGATACAGACCCAGTACTTC. V gene TRBV5-1 combines with J gene TRBJ2-5; no clear D. Germline V lookup: CDR1 SGHRS, CDR2 YFSETQ. The CDR3 extends over 13 amino acids. The V and J ends lost 0 bases and 6 bases respectively, with 9 bases between them.